This T cell receptor beta chain is drawn from a study of blood T cell repertoires in COVID-19. Data came from immunoSEQ multiplex PCR; TCRdb stores just in-frame clones and leaves some out. The repertoire holds about 360,000 clones, with more than 75% as singletons. The receptor was derived from a man aged 40-55 years in a cohort exposed to, infected with or recovered from COVID-19 (not recorded which). Material: PBMCs or T cells enriched from blood (not recorded which).

The CDR3 protein is CATSRNREGNIQYF. CDR3 nucleotide sequence: TGTGCCACCAGCCGGAACAGGGAAGGAAACATTCAGTACTTC. The chain is built from TRBV15 and TRBJ2-4, with a weak D call TRBD1 (6 bases). Germline V gives CDR1 LNHNV, CDR2 YYDKDF (reference sequence). This CDR3 is 14 amino acids long. Trimming removed 5 bases from V and 6 bases from J, with 14 bases in between.